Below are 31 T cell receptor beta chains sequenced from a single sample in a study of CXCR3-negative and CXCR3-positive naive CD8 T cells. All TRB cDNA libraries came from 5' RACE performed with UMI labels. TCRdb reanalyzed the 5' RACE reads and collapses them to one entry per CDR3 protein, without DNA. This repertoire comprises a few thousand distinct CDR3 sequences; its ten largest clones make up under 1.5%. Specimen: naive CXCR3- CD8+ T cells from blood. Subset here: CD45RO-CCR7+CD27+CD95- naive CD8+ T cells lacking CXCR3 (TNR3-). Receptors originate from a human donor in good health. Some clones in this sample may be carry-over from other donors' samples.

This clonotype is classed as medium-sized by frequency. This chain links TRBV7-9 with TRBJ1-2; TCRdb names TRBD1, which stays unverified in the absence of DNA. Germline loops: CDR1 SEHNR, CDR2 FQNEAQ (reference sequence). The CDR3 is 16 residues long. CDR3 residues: CASSSTTSTENYGYTF. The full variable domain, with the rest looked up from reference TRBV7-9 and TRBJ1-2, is DTGVSQNPRHKITKRGQNVTFRCDPISEHNRLYWYRQTLGQGPEFLTYFQNEAQLEKSRLLSDRFSAERPKGSFSTLEIQRTEQGDSAMYLCASSSTTSTENYGYTFGSGTRLTVV.

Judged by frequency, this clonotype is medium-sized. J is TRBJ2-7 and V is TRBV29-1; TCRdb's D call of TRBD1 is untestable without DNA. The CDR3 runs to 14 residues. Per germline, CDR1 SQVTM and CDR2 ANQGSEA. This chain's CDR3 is CSVVGRDSSYEQYF.

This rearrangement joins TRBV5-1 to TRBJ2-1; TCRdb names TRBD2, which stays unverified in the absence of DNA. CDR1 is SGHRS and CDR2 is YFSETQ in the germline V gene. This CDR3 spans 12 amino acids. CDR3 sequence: CASSPEGNEQFF.

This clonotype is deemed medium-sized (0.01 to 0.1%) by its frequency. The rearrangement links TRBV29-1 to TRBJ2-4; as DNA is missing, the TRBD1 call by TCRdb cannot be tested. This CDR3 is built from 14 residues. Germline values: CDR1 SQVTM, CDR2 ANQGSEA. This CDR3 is CSVDGTKNGDIQYF.

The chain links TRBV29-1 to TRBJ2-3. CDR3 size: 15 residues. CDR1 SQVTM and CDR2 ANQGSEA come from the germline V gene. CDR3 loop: CSVTGIASSTDTQYF.

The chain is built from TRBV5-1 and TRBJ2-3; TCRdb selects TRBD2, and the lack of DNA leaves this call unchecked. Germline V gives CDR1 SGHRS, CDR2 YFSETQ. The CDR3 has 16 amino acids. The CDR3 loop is CASTRRGTSRLDTQYF.

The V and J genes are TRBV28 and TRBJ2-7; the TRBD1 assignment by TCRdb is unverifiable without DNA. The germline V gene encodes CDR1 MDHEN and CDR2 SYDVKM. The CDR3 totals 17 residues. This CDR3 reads CASSLNPGQGATYEQYF.

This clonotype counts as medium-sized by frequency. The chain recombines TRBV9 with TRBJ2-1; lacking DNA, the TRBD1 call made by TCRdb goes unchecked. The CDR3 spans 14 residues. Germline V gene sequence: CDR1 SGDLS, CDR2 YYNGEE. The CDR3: CASSGRDTYNEQFF.

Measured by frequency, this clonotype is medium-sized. The CDR3 spells CASSPGTGVYNEQFF. The rearrangement uses TRBV7-9 and TRBJ2-1; checking the TCRdb D call of TRBD1 is not possible without DNA. The germline gives CDR1 SEHNR, CDR2 FQNEAQ (reference sequence). This CDR3 spans 15 amino acids.

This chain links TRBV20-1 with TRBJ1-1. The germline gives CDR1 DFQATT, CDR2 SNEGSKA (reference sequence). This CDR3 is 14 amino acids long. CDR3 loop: CSARDPNGVTEAFF.

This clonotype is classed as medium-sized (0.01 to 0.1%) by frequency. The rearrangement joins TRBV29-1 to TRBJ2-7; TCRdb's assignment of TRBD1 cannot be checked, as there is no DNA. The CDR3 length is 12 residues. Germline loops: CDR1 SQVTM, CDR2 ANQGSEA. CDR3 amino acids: CSVGTGSAEQYF.

The CDR3 loop is CSATGTGGYEQYF. The chain combines TRBV29-1 with TRBJ2-7; TCRdb lists TRBD1, though no DNA is available to test this call. The CDR3 runs 13 residues. The germline V gene has CDR1 SQVTM and CDR2 ANQGSEA.

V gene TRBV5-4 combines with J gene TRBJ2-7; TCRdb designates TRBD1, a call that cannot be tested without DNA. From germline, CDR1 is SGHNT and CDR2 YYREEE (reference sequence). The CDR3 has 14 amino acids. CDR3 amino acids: CASSSGQEVYEQYF.

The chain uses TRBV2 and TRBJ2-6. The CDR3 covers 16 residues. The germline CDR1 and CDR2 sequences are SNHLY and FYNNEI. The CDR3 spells CASRLSADPGANVLTF.

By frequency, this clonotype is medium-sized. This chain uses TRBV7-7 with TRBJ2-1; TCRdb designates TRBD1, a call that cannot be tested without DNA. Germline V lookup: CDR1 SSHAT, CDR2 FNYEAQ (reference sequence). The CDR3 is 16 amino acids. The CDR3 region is CASTPGAGVSYNEQFF.

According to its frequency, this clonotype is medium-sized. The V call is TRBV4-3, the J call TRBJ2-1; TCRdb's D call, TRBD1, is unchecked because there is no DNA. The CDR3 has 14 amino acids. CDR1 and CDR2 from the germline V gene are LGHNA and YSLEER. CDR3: CASSLVAGGNEQFF.

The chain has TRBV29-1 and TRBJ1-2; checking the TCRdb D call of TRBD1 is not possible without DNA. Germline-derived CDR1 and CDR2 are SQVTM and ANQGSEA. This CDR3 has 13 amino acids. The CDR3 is CSVQGRESYGYTF.

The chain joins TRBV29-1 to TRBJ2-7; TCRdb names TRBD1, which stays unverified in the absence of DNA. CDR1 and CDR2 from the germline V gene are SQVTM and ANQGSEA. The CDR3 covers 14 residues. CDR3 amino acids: CSVDGGTLIGEQYF.

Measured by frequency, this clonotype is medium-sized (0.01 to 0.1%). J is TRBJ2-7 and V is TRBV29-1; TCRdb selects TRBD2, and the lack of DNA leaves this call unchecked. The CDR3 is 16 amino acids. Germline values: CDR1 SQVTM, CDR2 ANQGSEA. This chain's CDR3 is CSVEGSTSGSLDEQYF.

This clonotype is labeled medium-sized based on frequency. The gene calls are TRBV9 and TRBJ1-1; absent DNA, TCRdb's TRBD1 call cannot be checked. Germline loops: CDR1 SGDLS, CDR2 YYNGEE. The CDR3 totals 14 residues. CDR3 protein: CASSEGQGNTEAFF.

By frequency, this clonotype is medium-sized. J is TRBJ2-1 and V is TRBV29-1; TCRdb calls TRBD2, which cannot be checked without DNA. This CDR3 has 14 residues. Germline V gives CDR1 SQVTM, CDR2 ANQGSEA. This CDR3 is CSVSFGTSGNGQFF.

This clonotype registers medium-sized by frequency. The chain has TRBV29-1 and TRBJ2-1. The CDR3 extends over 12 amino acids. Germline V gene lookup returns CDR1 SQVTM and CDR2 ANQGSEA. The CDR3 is CSVASSTNEQFF.

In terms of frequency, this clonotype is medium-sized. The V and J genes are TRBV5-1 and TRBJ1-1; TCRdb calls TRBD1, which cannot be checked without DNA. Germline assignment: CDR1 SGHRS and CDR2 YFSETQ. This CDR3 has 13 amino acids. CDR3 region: CASSLQGNNEAFF.

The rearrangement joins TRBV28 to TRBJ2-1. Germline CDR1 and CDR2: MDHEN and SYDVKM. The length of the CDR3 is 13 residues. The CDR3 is CASRKSSYNEQFF.

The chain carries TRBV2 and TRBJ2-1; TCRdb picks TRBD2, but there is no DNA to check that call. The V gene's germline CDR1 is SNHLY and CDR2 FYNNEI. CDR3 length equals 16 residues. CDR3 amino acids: CASSEMLAQSYNEQFF.

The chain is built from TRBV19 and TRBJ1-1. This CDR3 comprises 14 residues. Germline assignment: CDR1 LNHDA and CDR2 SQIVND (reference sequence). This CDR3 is CASSIAEGNTEAFF. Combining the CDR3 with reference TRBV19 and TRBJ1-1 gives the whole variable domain DGGITQSPKYLFRKEGQNVTLSCEQNLNHDAMYWYRQDPGQGLRLIYYSQIVNDFQKGDIAEGYSVSREKKESFPLTVTSAQKNPTAFYLCASSIAEGNTEAFFGQGTRLTVV.

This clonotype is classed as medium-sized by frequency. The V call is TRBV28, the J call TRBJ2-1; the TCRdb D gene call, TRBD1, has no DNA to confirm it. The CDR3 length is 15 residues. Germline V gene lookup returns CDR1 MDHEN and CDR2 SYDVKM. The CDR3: CATLTRQEETFEQFF.

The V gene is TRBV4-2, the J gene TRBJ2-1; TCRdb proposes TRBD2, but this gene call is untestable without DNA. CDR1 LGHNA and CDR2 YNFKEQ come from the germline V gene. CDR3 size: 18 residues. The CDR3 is CASSQMSSGTLGNNEQFF.

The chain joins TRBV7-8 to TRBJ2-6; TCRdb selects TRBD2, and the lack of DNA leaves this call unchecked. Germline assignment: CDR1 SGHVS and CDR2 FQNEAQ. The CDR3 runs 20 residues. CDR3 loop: CASSPPEREVPISGANVLTF. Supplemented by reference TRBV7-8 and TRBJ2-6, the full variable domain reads GAGVSQSPRYKVAKRGQDVALRCDPISGHVSLFWYQQALGQGPEFLTYFQNEAQLDKSGLPSDRFFAERPEGSVSTLKIQRTQQEDSAVYLCASSPPEREVPISGANVLTFGAGSRLTVL.

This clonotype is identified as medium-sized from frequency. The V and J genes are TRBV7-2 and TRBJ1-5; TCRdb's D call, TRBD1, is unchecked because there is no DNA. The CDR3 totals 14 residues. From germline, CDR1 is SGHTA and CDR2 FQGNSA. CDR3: CASSLVSGTQPQHF.

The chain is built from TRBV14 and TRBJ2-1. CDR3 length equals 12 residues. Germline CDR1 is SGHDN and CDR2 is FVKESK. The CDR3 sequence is CASSHSYNEQFF.